This TCR beta chain was documented in a study of T cells after posttransplantation cyclophosphamide. To note about this clone: Its antigen is currently unknown.

The CDR3 extends over 16 amino acids. V lost 1 base, J lost 5 bases, and 5 bases stayed unmatched. The germline CDR1 and CDR2 sequences are SGHTA and FQGNSA. The related graft donor's blood sample was taken on the day of bone marrow donation. The protocol was immunoSEQ multiplex PCR, while the TCRdb copy is restricted to in-frame clones and leaves out a portion. Of some 54,000 clones listed, 85% to 95% are singletons. Findings and limits, study-wide: Recipient CMV seropositivity and CMV reactivation strongly tracked TRB clonality. TRB overlap between skin or GI tissue T cells and blood was limited. Later blood repertoires were often dominated by clones from the donor CD8+ memory compartment.

The TCR was taken from a woman aged 30 to 39 in good health and a related stem cell transplant donor. The V call is TRBV7-2, the J call TRBJ2-5; the match to TRBD2 covers 12 bases. Sequenced: PBMCs. The DNA of the CDR3 is TGTGCCAGCAGCTTAGGACTAGCGGGGGTGGGGGAGACCCAGTACTTC. This gives the protein CASSLGLAGVGETQYF.